This T cell receptor beta chain is from a study of post-analysis software for immune sequencing data (dated by TCRdb to the mid-2010s). In the study overall: Relapsing-remitting, secondary progressive and progressive-relapsing multiple sclerosis were recorded as disease courses, and subtype annotation was lacking for some patients. A subset of samples was prepared in parallel using single-end sample barcoding, then pooled and co-amplified after Illumina adapter ligation. The patient repertoires were set against eleven to twelve previously published healthy control repertoires from donors whose ages ranged from about 6 to 26 years. Points the paper makes about the study in general: A handful of TRBV segments, including TRBV5-6, TRBV5-1 and TRBV20-1, were significantly more frequent in patients than controls. Direct clustering with F measure revealed strong co-clustering of samples prepared in the same batch, which led to a batch-effect correction. The multiple sclerosis patient group was slightly younger than the control group. Compared with controls, multiple sclerosis patients had significantly lower normalized Chao1 diversity, a finding suggesting substantial peripheral T-cell clonal expansion.

Libraries were constructed by PCR. The sequencing machine was an Illumina HiSeq 2500. To reduce PCR and sequencing biases, unique molecular identifiers were built into the TCR beta cDNA libraries. About 500,000 cDNA molecules were obtained for every 1 to 10 million input T cells, so each molecule roughly corresponded to one T cell. The patient libraries were prepared and sequenced with the same protocol used for the earlier healthy control dataset. Within a given batch, samples were prepared together, multiplexed and sequenced on the same HiSeq lane. From the authors' description of their analysis: Raw barcoded reads were processed with MIGEC, discarding single-read molecular identifier groups before consensus assembly and CDR3 extraction. Clonotype tables were post-analysed with VDJtools, normalizing diversity by down-sampling all datasets to the smallest sample size. Repertoire overlap clustering matched CDR3 amino acid but not nucleotide sequences to correct batch-related cross-sample contamination. The public reads were reanalyzed by TCRdb: fastp trimming at Q25, MiXCR alignment, in-frame beta chains only. One record per CDR3 amino acid sequence lists the most common genes and DNA. What appears here as the V and J calls and clone size reflects TCRdb's work, not the paper's. This sample holds about 540,000 distinct CDR3 sequences; under 40% were observed only once. About 5.6% of the sample lies in the top ten.

TCR beta repertoires were profiled from peripheral blood of approximately 13 young patients with multiple sclerosis to demonstrate the VDJtools post-analysis software. The multiple sclerosis patients were children and adolescents between about 6 and 16 years of age. Sequences MNHNY (CDR1) and SVGAGI (CDR2) are obtained from the germline V gene (reference sequence). Including cysteine and phenylalanine, the CDR3 has 13 amino acids. Solely the CDR3 DNA is kept, with 39 bases framed from the first base. Cut back by 2 bases and 8 bases, the V and J ends lie 10 bases apart. This clonotype was picked up a small number of times. There is no known antigen for this receptor. Base-call qualities are not available, and no considerably larger clone is one nucleotide away.

Sequencing used blood. This TCR derives from a girl aged 2 to 17 with multiple sclerosis. The sequence links TRBV6-6 to TRBJ1-5; no confident D gene assignment can be made. The CDR3 in this case is CASSYDGRKPQHF. The nucleotide sequence is TGTGCCAGCAGTTACGACGGTCGGAAGCCCCAGCATTTT.